The entry below describes one TCR beta chain. Its matching antigen is unknown. The data derive from a study of vaccination effects on CD4 cells after COVID-19. General observations from the study: There was only 1 of 255 vaccine-induced clones in healthy vaccinees that cross-reacted with common cold coronaviruses. Late in the post-vaccination period, infection-induced and vaccine-induced clones underwent marked clonal contraction.

Trimming cost V 0 bases and J 3 bases, with 10 bases left between them. The CDR3 loop spans 15 amino acids. Germline CDR1 SGHRS, CDR2 YFSETQ. Clones were sequenced by immunoSEQ multiplex PCR, and TCRdb holds only the in-frame ones, with some missing. This table holds about 54,000 clones, over 75% found once. Before sequencing took place, the ViraFEST assay used viral peptide pools to expand antigen-specific CD4+ T cells. Following an approximately 9-day culture, CD4+ T cells were purified. About 1.8 million PBMC were seeded per well and grown in the presence of roughly 11 IU/ml IL-2 and about 10 ug/ml peptides.

The origin of this receptor is a human donor who received a COVID-19 vaccine. This specimen was CD4+ T cells from PBMCs cultured with HCoV-229E spike peptides, taken before COVID-19 vaccination. V gene TRBV5-1 combines with J gene TRBJ1-3, with D maybe TRBD1 (5 bases). The chain's CDR3 is CASSLGTGRGNTIYF. In DNA, the CDR3 is TGCGCCAGCAGCTTGGGGACGGGACGTGGAAACACCATATATTTT. Full variable domain (remainder filled in from reference TRBV5-1 and TRBJ1-3): KAGVTQTPRYLIKTRGQQVTLSCSPISGHRSVSWYQQTPGQGLQFLFEYFSETQRNKGNFPGRFSGRQFSNSRSEMNVSTLELGDSALYLCASSLGTGRGNTIYFGEGSWLTVV.